The present entry profiles one T cell receptor (beta chain) with its context. These data are taken from a study of cytomegalovirus exposure and HLA in healthy donors. The germline V and J ends were trimmed by 1 base and 2 bases, with 12 bases remaining between them. Germline CDR1 reads MNHNS; CDR2 reads SASEGT. The CDR3 is 15 amino acids. Donors in the study were healthy people who gave bone marrow. The PCR made use of 60 Vbeta and 13 Jbeta primers. Assay: immunoSEQ multiplex PCR; the TCRdb copy retains only in-frame clones and omits some. This table holds about 190,000 clones, more than 65% found once.

The TCR originated in a man in his forties in good health and CMV-seropositive. Source material: PBMCs. The rearrangement links TRBV6-1 to TRBJ2-7; no clear D gene. In DNA form, the CDR3 reads TGTGCCAGCAGTGAAGTTCCGGGTGAAACCTACGAGCAGTACTTC. The encoded protein is CASSEVPGETYEQYF.